This TCR beta chain was profiled in a study of CD8 T cells in ankylosing spondylitis. Trimming cost V 5 bases and J 8 bases, with 10 bases left between them. Germline-derived CDR1 and CDR2 are DFQATT and SNEGSKA (reference sequence). This CDR3 region has 11 residues. Study conclusions and caveats: Characteristic, it appeared, of ankylosing spondylitis blood was a TCR beta motif of several highly homologous variants.

Using its own MiXCR run on the 5' RACE reads, TCRdb lists one record per CDR3 protein. The sample gives more than 250,000 distinct CDR3 sequences, 9.5% to 13% of which show up once; roughly 9.5% is in the top ten. This clonotype was counted at least ten times. Its antigen is currently unknown. The sequence was collected from a female donor with ankylosing spondylitis or in good health (not recorded which). Material: blood, either unsorted or a sorted T cell fraction (not recorded which). This chain joins TRBV20-1 and TRBJ2-1; tentative D call: TRBD2 (5 bases). For the CDR3, the DNA is TGCAGTGCTCCGAGGGCGGATGAGCAGTTCTTC. Translating it yields CSAPRADEQFF.